This TCR beta chain was recorded in a study of T cells in Graves' hyperthyroidism and ophthalmopathy. Across the whole study: It was at initial diagnosis, before any treatment, that peripheral blood was collected.

This clonotype has only a few counts. Trimming removed 1 base from V and 3 bases from J, with 18 bases in between. The germline V gene has CDR1 DFQATT and CDR2 SNEGSKA (reference sequence). CDR3 length: 17 residues. Blood was obtained at the first hyperthyroidism diagnosis, which preceded any ophthalmopathy symptoms. Authors of the study amplified TCR beta CDR3 regions from RNA transcripts. The primer set for the first-round RT-PCR of the TCR CDR3 was HTBI. TCRdb recomputed calls from the multiplex PCR reads with MiXCR, one row per CDR3 protein. The profile shows a few hundred thousand distinct CDR3 sequences, roughly 15% of them singletons.

The chain combines TRBV20-1 with TRBJ2-2; D gene unclear. This TCR came from a woman aged 50 to 60 with Graves' hyperthyroidism that later progressed to Graves' ophthalmopathy. The sequencing input was blood. DNA of the CDR3: TGCAGTGCTAGAGTACCCTTCCGGATTAGGGACACCGGGGAGCTGTTTTTT. Amino acid sequence: CSARVPFRIRDTGELFF.